This T cell receptor beta chain is drawn from a study of T cells in Graves' hyperthyroidism and ophthalmopathy. The overall study: The authors collected peripheral blood at initial diagnosis, before any treatment.

The CDR3 extends over 13 amino acids. The V gene's germline CDR1 is MDHEN and CDR2 SYDVKM. Lactation, pregnancy, other autoimmune disease or uncontrolled infection led to exclusion of patients. TCR beta CDR3 regions were amplified from RNA. The study used the HTBI primer set for a first-round RT-PCR of the TCR CDR3. TCRdb independently ran MiXCR on the multiplex PCR reads; one entry per CDR3 protein. The sample includes about 640,000 distinct CDR3 sequences, about 20% seen only once; the top ten take around a third. About this clonotype itself: Its target is unknown. Compared with germline, one end of the junction differs, possibly owing to a read error.

General study points: Ophthalmopathy was model-predicted a median about 7.1 months pre-onset.

The chain links TRBV28 to TRBJ1-2, with a possible D match to TRBD1 (5 bases). This sequence was found in a man aged 30-40 years with Graves' ophthalmopathy. Specimen: blood. CDR3 in amino acids: CAGRPQGGYGYTF. The CDR3 region has the DNA TGTGCCGGCAGACCCCAGGGAGGCTATGGCTACACCTTC.